The 25 T cell receptor beta chains listed next were all sequenced from one sample in a study of blood T cell repertoires in COVID-19. The assay was immunoSEQ multiplex PCR, and TCRdb's table has in-frame clones only and misses some. Of a few hundred thousand clones in the sample, about nine tenths were seen once. Sequencing was done on a sample of peripheral blood. Source of these receptors: a man aged 45-65 years with acute or convalescent COVID-19.

The rearrangement joins TRBV27 to TRBJ1-5, with 7 nucleotides matching TRBD1. J gave up 4 bases and V 5 bases, and 2 bases lay outside the gene matches. This CDR3 has 13 residues. Germline-derived CDR1 and CDR2 are MNHEY and SMNVEV (reference sequence). This CDR3 reads CASSKQGNQPQHF. The CDR3 bases are TGTGCCAGCAGTAAACAGGGGAATCAGCCCCAGCATTTT.

This clone was found once. The gene calls are TRBV6-5 and TRBJ1-1; D might be TRBD1 (6 bases). This CDR3 is built from 13 residues. V lost 7 bases and J 6 bases, leaving 15 bases between the germline ends. Germline V gives CDR1 MNHEY, CDR2 SVGAGI. Written as DNA, the CDR3 is TGTGCCAGCATCACAGGGCCGGTCGCTGAAGCTTTCTTT. Its protein is CASITGPVAEAFF.

This clone was detected ten times or more. J is TRBJ1-2 and V is TRBV4-2; D gene ambiguous. From germline, CDR1 is LGHNA and CDR2 YNFKEQ. The CDR3 length is 15 residues. The V and J ends lost 4 bases and 0 bases respectively, with 12 bases between them. The CDR3 is CASSRTTEANYGYTF. In nucleotides, the CDR3 is TGTGCCAGCAGCCGAACGACGGAGGCTAACTATGGCTACACCTTC.

This clone showed up just once. This sequence joins TRBV19 and TRBJ1-6, with TRBD1 matching over 7 bases. V lost 1 base to trimming and J lost 7 bases; unmatched junction nucleotides: 4. The germline gives CDR1 LNHDA, CDR2 SQIVND (reference sequence). The CDR3 is made up of 15 amino acids. CDR3 residues: CASSIVDRVNSPLHF. CDR3 DNA sequence: TGTGCCAGTAGTATAGTCGACAGGGTAAATTCACCCCTCCACTTT.

The V gene is TRBV13, the J gene TRBJ1-1; D remains ambiguous. The CDR3 extends over 15 amino acids. Trimming removed 7 bases at V and 3 bases at J, with 18 bases between. Germline CDR1 and CDR2: PRHDT and FYEKMQ (reference sequence). CDR3 sequence reads: CASTSVSGLDTEAFF. The CDR3 bases are TGTGCCAGCACCTCCGTATCGGGGTTAGACACTGAAGCTTTCTTT.

This chain joins TRBV12-5 and TRBJ1-1; D remains ambiguous. Trimming cost V 7 bases and J 7 bases, with 10 bases left between them. Germline CDR1 and CDR2: LGHNT and FRNRAP. The CDR3 spans 11 residues. The CDR3 here is CASALLLEAFF. The CDR3 region has the DNA TGTGCTAGTGCCCTCCTCCTTGAAGCTTTCTTT. Using reference TRBV12-5 and TRBJ1-1 for the parts outside the CDR3, the full variable domain is DARVTQTPRHKVTEMGQEVTMRCQPILGHNTVFWYRQTMMQGLELLAYFRNRAPLDDSGMPKDRFSAEMPDATLATLKIQPSEPRDSAVYFCASALLLEAFFGQGTRLTVV.

This clone showed up just a few times. The CDR3 loop reads CASSVVRSTYATEAFF. In nucleotides, the CDR3 is TGTGCCAGCAGCGTAGTAAGATCCACCTACGCCACTGAAGCTTTCTTT. The chain employs TRBV9 and TRBJ1-1; D remains ambiguous. The CDR3 spans 16 residues. Germline-derived CDR1 and CDR2 are SGDLS and YYNGEE. The V gene lost 0 bases and the J gene lost 4 bases, with 16 bases spanning the gap.

The rearrangement links TRBV2 to TRBJ2-4; TRBD2 is a possible D gene (7 bases). Trimming pared 8 bases from V and 2 bases from J, leaving 19 bases between. The CDR3 sequence is 16 residues long. Germline V gene sequence: CDR1 SNHLY, CDR2 FYNNEI. The CDR3 protein is CASGAAGAGSKNIQYF. The DNA for the CDR3 is TGTGCCAGCGGAGCGGCGGGGGCTGGTTCCAAAAACATTCAGTACTTC.

This chain joins TRBV10-3 and TRBJ1-2; 8 bases map to TRBD1. Germline V CDR1 and CDR2: ENHRY, SYGVKD. There are 15 residues in the CDR3. The ends lost 5 bases at V and 0 bases at J; junction bases unmatched: 5. CDR3 sequence reads: CAISPGQGANYGYTF. CDR3 DNA sequence: TGTGCCATCAGTCCCGGACAGGGAGCTAACTATGGCTACACCTTC.

This sequence joins TRBV7-9 and TRBJ2-7; 10 bases line up with TRBD1. This CDR3 spans 14 amino acids. J gave up 6 bases and V 5 bases, and 7 bases lay outside the gene matches. Germline CDR1 SEHNR, CDR2 FQNEAQ (reference sequence). The CDR3 here is CASSGQGVLAEQYF. CDR3 nucleotide sequence: TGTGCCAGCAGCGGACAGGGGGTACTAGCCGAGCAGTACTTC.

The rearrangement uses TRBV15 and TRBJ2-1; TRBD2 matches 10 bases. Germline V lookup: CDR1 LNHNV, CDR2 YYDKDF (reference sequence). J gave up 9 bases and V 5 bases, and 13 bases lay outside the gene matches. This CDR3 is 16 amino acids long. CDR3 in DNA: TGTGCCACCAGCCCCGGGATGGAGCGGGGGGGGAGTGAGCAGTTCTTC. This sequence encodes CATSPGMERGGSEQFF.

This chain joins TRBV7-9 and TRBJ1-1, with TRBD1 matching over 10 bases. The germline V gene encodes CDR1 SEHNR and CDR2 FQNEAQ (reference sequence). V was clipped by 2 bases and J by 1 base; unmatched bases: 10. This CDR3 is built from 18 residues. The CDR3 loop is CASSLRNDRGHRNTEAFF. The DNA for the CDR3 is TGTGCCAGCAGCTTACGAAACGACAGGGGGCACAGGAACACTGAAGCTTTCTTT.

The rearrangement links TRBV4-2 to TRBJ2-1, with TRBD2 matching 9 bases. Germline CDR1 LGHNA, CDR2 YNFKEQ. Germline trimming cut 3 bases from V and 0 bases from J; bases unmatched to any gene: 0. The CDR3 sequence is 15 residues long. CDR3 in amino acids: CASSHSGGSYNEQFF. The CDR3 nucleotides are TGTGCCAGCAGCCATAGCGGGGGCTCCTACAATGAGCAGTTCTTC.

This chain joins TRBV9 and TRBJ2-2, with 12 bases that match TRBD1. The CDR3 is 16 residues long. Germline CDR1 is SGDLS and CDR2 is YYNGEE. The V gene end was trimmed by 4 bases and the J gene end by 6 bases; junction bases not matched to a gene: 7. The CDR3 DNA follows: TGTGCCAGCAGCCCAGGGACAGGGGGCAGTCCCGGGGAGCTGTTTTTT. Residues: CASSPGTGGSPGELFF. The whole variable domain, remainder taken from reference TRBV9 and TRBJ2-2, is DSGVTQTPKHLITATGQRVTLRCSPRSGDLSVYWYQQSLDQGLQFLIQYYNGEERAKGNILERFSAQQFPDLHSELNLSSLELGDSALYFCASSPGTGGSPGELFFGEGSRLTVL.

V is TRBV5-6 and J is TRBJ2-7, with 11 bases identical to TRBD2. J was trimmed by 0 bases and V by 5 bases; bases with no gene match: 7. Germline values: CDR1 SGHDT, CDR2 YYEEEE. The CDR3 runs 16 residues. CDR3 loop: CASRSRLAGISYEQYF. CDR3 nucleotides: TGTGCCAGCAGATCCCGACTAGCGGGGATCTCCTACGAGCAGTACTTC.

This clone showed up just a few times. The chain carries TRBV5-1 and TRBJ1-1, with D perhaps matching TRBD1 (6 bases). The V gene's germline CDR1 is SGHRS and CDR2 YFSETQ. CDR3 length: 13 amino acids. The V end was cut by 0 bases, the J end by 8 bases, with 11 bases between. The CDR3 protein is CASSLAAGAEAFF. CDR3 nucleotides: TGCGCCAGCAGCTTGGCTGCGGGGGCCGAAGCTTTCTTT.

J is TRBJ2-1 and V is TRBV24-1, with 10 bases lining up with TRBD1. Germline V gene lookup returns CDR1 KGHDR and CDR2 SFDVKD. The CDR3 has 16 residues. V was pared by 3 bases and J by 7 bases, with 8 bases of the junction left unmatched. The CDR3 region has the DNA TGTGCCACCAGTGATCCCCGACAGGGGGCAAGGAATGAGCAGTTCTTC. Protein: CATSDPRQGARNEQFF.

The V and J genes are TRBV7-3 and TRBJ1-2; TRBD1 is a possible D gene (5 bases). CDR1 is SGHTA and CDR2 is FQGTGA in the germline V gene. The V end was cut by 5 bases, the J end by 7 bases, with 14 bases between. The CDR3 extends over 13 amino acids. The CDR3 spells CASSLNGGIGYTF. The CDR3, as DNA: TGTGCCAGCAGCCTCAATGGGGGGATTGGCTACACCTTC.

The rearrangement uses TRBV18 and TRBJ2-2, with D possibly matching TRBD1 (6 bases). The germline gives CDR1 KGHSH, CDR2 LQKENI. CDR3 length: 14 amino acids. Trimming removed 2 bases at V and 5 bases at J, with 9 bases between. DNA for the CDR3: TGTGCCAGCTCACCAGACAGGAATACCGGGGAGCTGTTTTTT. As protein: CASSPDRNTGELFF. Complete variable domain (other parts from reference TRBV18 and TRBJ2-2): NAGVMQNPRHLVRRRGQEARLRCSPMKGHSHVYWYRQLPEEGLKFMVYLQKENIIDESGMPKERFSAEFPKEGPSILRIQQVVRGDSAAYFCASSPDRNTGELFFGEGSRLTVL.

This clone was recorded only once. This rearrangement joins TRBV27 to TRBJ1-6; 9 bases line up with TRBD1. CDR3 length: 14 residues. The germline V gene encodes CDR1 MNHEY and CDR2 SMNVEV (reference sequence). V trimming: 9 bases; J trimming: 7 bases; junction bases outside the gene matches: 7. The CDR3 loop is CASTKDRGNSPLHF. The CDR3, as DNA: TGTGCCAGTACGAAAGACAGGGGGAATTCACCCCTCCACTTT.

V gene TRBV6-2 or TRBV6-3 combines with J gene TRBJ2-7; D gene unclear. Between the trimmed V and J ends, which lost 5 bases and 3 bases, there was a span of 14 bases. CDR1 and CDR2 (germline): MNHEY, SVGEGT. This CDR3 comprises 14 residues. The CDR3 spells CASSPRGSSYEQYF. The CDR3 DNA is TGTGCCAGCAGTCCAAGAGGAAGTAGCTACGAGCAGTACTTC.

Comments on this clone: This specimen includes other DNA sequences encoding the same CDR3. The V call is TRBV3-1 (or the pseudogene TRBV3-2), the J call TRBJ1-5, with 7 bases that match TRBD1. The CDR3 has 16 amino acids. From germline, CDR1 is LGHDT and CDR2 YNNKEL (reference sequence). V was clipped by 0 bases and J by 2 bases; unmatched bases: 4. CDR3 sequence reads: CASSQDPGTGNQPQHF. The CDR3 coding sequence is TGTGCCAGCAGCCAAGATCCCGGGACAGGCAATCAGCCCCAGCATTTT.

The chain employs TRBV29-1 and TRBJ1-2, with 9 nucleotides matching TRBD1. Germline CDR1 and CDR2: SQVTM and ANQGSEA. The CDR3 is made up of 16 amino acids. The CDR3 region is CSPKSLGTGQGPGYTF. In DNA form, the CDR3 reads TGCAGTCCCAAATCCCTAGGGACGGGACAGGGACCCGGCTACACCTTC. Supplemented by reference TRBV29-1 and TRBJ1-2, the full variable domain reads SAVISQKPSRDICQRGTSLTIQCQVDSQVTMMFWYRQQPGQSLTLIATANQGSEATYESGFVIDKFPISRPNLTFSTLTVSNMSPEDSSIYLCSPKSLGTGQGPGYTFGSGTRLTVV.

This clone has just one count. CDR3 in amino acids: CASSQGQGKTNTEAFF. Written as DNA, the CDR3 is TGCGCCAGCAGCCAAGGACAGGGTAAGACGAACACTGAAGCTTTCTTT. The gene calls are TRBV4-1 and TRBJ1-1; 7 nucleotides agree with TRBD1. The CDR3 has 16 residues. V shed 1 base, J shed 1 base, and the junction held 6 bases outside the gene matches. The germline gives CDR1 MGHRA, CDR2 YSYEKL.

This clone showed up just a few times. This chain links TRBV2 with TRBJ2-7; D call uncertain. Trimming shortened V by 3 bases and J by 6 bases, and 12 bases separated the two germline ends. Germline V CDR1 and CDR2: SNHLY, FYNNEI. The CDR3 has 13 amino acids. The CDR3 sequence: CASSEGQLIEQYF. The CDR3 bases are TGTGCCAGCAGTGAGGGCCAACTGATCGAGCAGTACTTC.